The 21 T cell receptor beta chains in this list originate from one sample, sequenced in a study of T cells in Graves' hyperthyroidism and ophthalmopathy. From RNA transcripts, TCR beta CDR3 regions were amplified. A first-round RT-PCR of the TCR CDR3 used the HTBI primer set. MiXCR, run by TCRdb on the multiplex PCR reads, gives a single entry per CDR3 protein. The data contain approximately 400,000 distinct CDR3 sequences, around an eighth of them singletons. The sequencing input was blood. These TCRs come from a young man with Graves' hyperthyroidism that later progressed to Graves' ophthalmopathy.

This clonotype showed up many times. The chain couples TRBV5-1 to TRBJ1-4, with TRBD1 matching 8 bases. The CDR3 covers 16 residues. V trimming: 3 bases; J trimming: 3 bases; junction bases outside the gene matches: 7. Germline CDR1 and CDR2: SGHRS and YFSETQ. The CDR3 sequence is CASSSGGQVANEKLFF. CDR3 bases: TGCGCCAGCAGCTCCGGGGGACAGGTGGCTAATGAAAAACTGTTTTTT.

V usage is TRBV4-1 and J usage is TRBJ2-5, with 7 positions matching TRBD1. The CDR3 consists of 17 residues. J was trimmed by 2 bases and V by 4 bases; bases with no gene match: 13. Looked up from germline, CDR1 is MGHRA and CDR2 is YSYEKL. CDR3 nucleotide sequence: TGCGCCAGCAGCCGAATTCTATTGGACAGGCGTCAAGAGACCCAGTACTTC. Translated: CASSRILLDRRQETQYF.

This clonotype came up a few times. The CDR3 bases are TGTGCCACCAGTGATTCTGCGAGCCTTAGCAATCAGCCCCAGCATTTT. Amino acid sequence: CATSDSASLSNQPQHF. This chain uses TRBV24-1 with TRBJ1-5; D remains unclear. Germline assignment: CDR1 KGHDR and CDR2 SFDVKD. This CDR3 is built from 16 residues. The V and J ends lost 2 bases and 0 bases respectively, with 10 bases between them.

This chain connects TRBV6-1 to TRBJ2-1; 8 bases are shared with TRBD2. V gave up 7 bases and J gave up 4 bases; unmatched junction bases: 9. This CDR3 comprises 15 residues. Germline-derived CDR1 and CDR2 are MNHNS and SASEGT. This chain's CDR3 is CASTPRLAGYNEQFF. In DNA, the CDR3 is TGTGCCAGCACCCCCCGATTAGCGGGGTACAATGAGCAGTTCTTC.

A word on this clonotype: A much larger clone lies a single base off, so this may be a read error. The gene calls are TRBV12-3 or TRBV12-4 and TRBJ2-1, with 11 bases that match TRBD2. CDR3 length equals 14 residues. J was trimmed by 8 bases and V by 10 bases; bases with no gene match: 10. CDR3 bases: TGTGCCATCTCCCTTAGCGGGGGGGGCGATGAGCAGTTCTTC. Protein: CAISLSGGGDEQFF.

This clonotype was detected many times. This chain connects TRBV10-1 to TRBJ1-2; 7 positions match TRBD1. The V segment lost 4 bases and the J segment 9 bases; nucleotides outside the gene matches: 11. Germline assignment: CDR1 WNHNN and CDR2 SYGVQD (reference sequence). This CDR3 comprises 14 residues. CDR3 sequence (DNA): TGCGCCAGCAGTGCGGACAGGACGGTGGGGAGCTACACCTTC. This translates into CASSADRTVGSYTF.

This clonotype was seen ten or more times. The chain joins TRBV20-1 to TRBJ2-7; D might be TRBD1 (6 bases). V shed 4 bases and J shed 3 bases, with 13 bases lying between them. CDR3 length equals 13 residues. From germline, CDR1 is DFQATT and CDR2 SNEGSKA (reference sequence). CDR3 sequence (DNA): TGCAGTGCTAAAGAAGACAGGTTCTACGAGCAGTACTTC. Translation gives CSAKEDRFYEQYF.

This chain joins TRBV9 and TRBJ2-7; D is uncertain. The CDR3 is 13 residues long. Trimming shortened V by 3 bases and J by 5 bases, and 12 bases separated the two germline ends. Germline loops: CDR1 SGDLS, CDR2 YYNGEE. The CDR3 DNA reads as TGTGCCAGCAGCGAAGGCCTTTACCACGAGCAGTACTTC. Amino acids: CASSEGLYHEQYF.

The rearrangement joins TRBV19 to TRBJ1-5, with D possibly matching TRBD1 (6 bases). Germline CDR1 and CDR2: LNHDA and SQIVND (reference sequence). CDR3 length equals 16 residues. The V end was cut by 5 bases, the J end by 6 bases, with 20 bases between. The DNA of the CDR3 is TGTGCCAGTAGTCCAATACAACAGGGAAGGGGTCAGCCCCAGCATTTT. Encoded protein: CASSPIQQGRGQPQHF.

This clonotype was observed a handful of times. The V and J genes are TRBV11-2 and TRBJ1-2; D is unresolved. V gave up 5 bases and J gave up 0 bases, with 13 bases separating them. CDR1 SGHAT and CDR2 FQNNGV come from the germline V gene. The CDR3 contains 15 residues. CDR3 coding DNA: TGTGCCAGCAGCCCCCGACGGGCACCTAACTATGGCTACACCTTC. This encodes CASSPRRAPNYGYTF.

This clonotype was counted at least ten times. V is TRBV6-1 and J is TRBJ1-4, with D possibly matching TRBD1 (5 bases). Trimming removed 1 base from V and 5 bases from J, with 14 bases in between. This CDR3 comprises 16 residues. The germline V gene has CDR1 MNHNS and CDR2 SASEGT. Written as DNA, the CDR3 is TGTGCCAGCAGTGAAGAAGGTTGGAGGGGAAATGAAAAACTGTTTTTT. Translated: CASSEEGWRGNEKLFF.

This clonotype was detected ten times or more. The chain has TRBV27 and TRBJ2-1; D is ambiguous. CDR1 and CDR2 from the germline V gene are MNHEY and SMNVEV (reference sequence). V lost 6 bases to trimming and J lost 8 bases, with 17 bases between them. This CDR3 has 14 amino acids. For the CDR3, the DNA is TGTGCCAGCAGCCCCGGACCCTCTGTAGATGAGCAGTTCTTC. Protein product: CASSPGPSVDEQFF.

The V gene is TRBV9, the J gene TRBJ2-4; 8 bases fit TRBD2. The length of the CDR3 is 15 residues. The J segment lost 1 base and the V segment lost 0 bases, leaving 0 bases of the junction unmatched. Germline V gene data show CDR1 as SGDLS and CDR2 as YYNGEE. The chain's CDR3 is CASSVGGGAKNIQYF. In DNA form, the CDR3 reads TGTGCCAGCAGCGTAGGCGGGGGGGCCAAAAACATTCAGTACTTC.

This clonotype was seen at least ten times. The rearrangement joins TRBV12-3 or TRBV12-4 to TRBJ1-5; D is ambiguous. V was shortened by 6 bases and J by 1 base, with 13 bases between the two germline ends. This CDR3 has 15 residues. The CDR3 DNA reads as TGTGCCAGCAGCGTTGACGTACGGAGCAATCAGCCCCAGCATTTT. This translates into CASSVDVRSNQPQHF.

This clonotype came up many times. The chain employs TRBV7-9 and TRBJ2-7; TRBD1 matches at 12 bases. V lost 4 bases to trimming and J lost 6 bases; unmatched junction nucleotides: 1. Germline CDR1 is SEHNR and CDR2 is FQNEAQ (reference sequence). The CDR3 loop spans 13 amino acids. The CDR3 here is CASSWDRGLEQYF. CDR3 DNA: TGTGCCAGCAGCTGGGACAGGGGGCTCGAGCAGTACTTC.

This clonotype was picked up many times. The CDR3 nucleotides are TGTGCCAGCAGCTTAGTGGGGATCCAAGAGACCCAGTACTTC. The encoded protein is CASSLVGIQETQYF. This chain links TRBV11-2 with TRBJ2-5, with D hard to call. The CDR3 is 14 residues long. Trimming left V 1 base short and J 1 base short, with 7 bases between. Germline CDR1 and CDR2: SGHAT and FQNNGV.

This clonotype was detected many times. This sequence joins TRBV28 and TRBJ1-2; D ambiguous. The CDR3 loop spans 13 amino acids. The germline CDR1 and CDR2 sequences are MDHEN and SYDVKM. V was shortened by 5 bases and J by 7 bases, with 14 bases between the two germline ends. CDR3 amino acids: CASSPGLVGGYTF. CDR3 DNA sequence: TGTGCCAGCAGTCCTGGACTAGTGGGTGGCTACACCTTC.

In its sample, this clonotype was seen many times. V gene TRBV12-3 or TRBV12-4 combines with J gene TRBJ1-5, with unresolved D. Trimming left V 1 base short and J 3 bases short, with 7 bases between. This CDR3 is built from 14 residues. The chain's CDR3 is CASSLVRTNQPQHF. The CDR3 DNA reads TGTGCCAGCAGTTTAGTCAGGACCAATCAGCCCCAGCATTTT.

V usage is TRBV5-8 and J usage is TRBJ1-6; D not certain. V shed 0 bases and J shed 2 bases, with 12 bases lying between them. CDR3 length: 17 residues. Germline CDR1 reads SGHTS; CDR2 reads YDEGEE. The CDR3 here is CASSLGPGGAYNSPLHF. The CDR3 DNA reads as TGTGCCAGCAGCTTGGGACCTGGAGGCGCCTATAATTCACCCCTCCACTTT.

This clonotype was observed a few times. This rearrangement joins TRBV6-1 to TRBJ2-3, with D possibly being TRBD2 (5 bases). V lost 7 bases and J 8 bases, leaving 22 bases between the germline ends. Germline loops: CDR1 MNHNS, CDR2 SASEGT. CDR3 length equals 15 residues. CDR3 DNA sequence: TGTGCCAGCACCTCCCTGAGAGGGCCCAGGAGTACGCAGTATTTT. Its protein product is CASTSLRGPRSTQYF.

This clonotype came up many times. The J gene is TRBJ2-7, the V gene TRBV11-2; D not resolved. Germline assignment: CDR1 SGHAT and CDR2 FQNNGV. The CDR3 spans 12 residues. V was clipped by 5 bases and J by 5 bases, with 10 bases between them. The CDR3 region has the DNA TGTGCCAGCAGCCAAGTCAACGACGAGCAGTACTTC. Translating it yields CASSQVNDEQYF.